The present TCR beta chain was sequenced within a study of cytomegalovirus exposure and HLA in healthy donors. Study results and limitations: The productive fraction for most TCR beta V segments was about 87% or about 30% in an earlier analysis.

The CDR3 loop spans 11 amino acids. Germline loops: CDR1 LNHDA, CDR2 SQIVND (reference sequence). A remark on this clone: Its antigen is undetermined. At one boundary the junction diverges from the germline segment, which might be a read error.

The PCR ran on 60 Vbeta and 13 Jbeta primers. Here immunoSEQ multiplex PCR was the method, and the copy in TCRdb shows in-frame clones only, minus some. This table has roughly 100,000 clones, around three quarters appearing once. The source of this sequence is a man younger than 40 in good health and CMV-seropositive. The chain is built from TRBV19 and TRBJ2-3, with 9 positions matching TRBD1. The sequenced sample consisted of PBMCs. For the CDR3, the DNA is TGTGCCAGTAGGAACCGGGACAGGGTGGATTTT. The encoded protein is CASRNRDRVDF. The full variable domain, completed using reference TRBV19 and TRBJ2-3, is DGGITQSPKYLFRKEGQNVTLSCEQNLNHDAMYWYRQDPGQGLRLIYYSQIVNDFQKGDIAEGYSVSREKKESFPLTVTSAQKNPTAFYLCASRNRDRVDFGPGTRLTVL.